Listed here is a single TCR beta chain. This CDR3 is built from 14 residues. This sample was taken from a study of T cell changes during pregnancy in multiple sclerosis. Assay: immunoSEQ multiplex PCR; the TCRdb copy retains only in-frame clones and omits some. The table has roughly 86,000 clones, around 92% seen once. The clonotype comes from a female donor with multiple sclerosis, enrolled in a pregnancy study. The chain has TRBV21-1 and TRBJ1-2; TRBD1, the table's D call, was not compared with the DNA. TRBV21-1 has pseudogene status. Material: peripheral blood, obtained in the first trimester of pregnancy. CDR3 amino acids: CASSKIPRDYGYTF. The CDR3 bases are TGTGCCAGCAGCAAAATCCCCAGGGACTATGGCTACACCTTC.